These 16 T cell receptor beta chains originate from one sample sequenced in a study of cytomegalovirus exposure and HLA in healthy donors. Use of 60 Vbeta and 13 Jbeta primers characterized the PCR. Assay used: immunoSEQ multiplex PCR; TCRdb lists only in-frame clones, some missing. The table has roughly 90,000 clones, roughly 78% seen once. Sequenced input: PBMCs. The receptors stem from a woman in her thirties or forties in good health and CMV-seropositive.

This clone has a handful of counts. The V gene is TRBV5-1, the J gene TRBJ2-1; no reliable D call. Germline CDR1 SGHRS, CDR2 YFSETQ. V was trimmed by 3 bases and J by 6 bases, leaving 10 bases between them. The CDR3 totals 13 residues. The CDR3 bases are TGCGCCAGCAGCTCTCTCGACTCCAATGAGCAGTTCTTC. Its protein is CASSSLDSNEQFF.

The chain employs TRBV5-8 and TRBJ1-2; possibly TRBD1 for D (6 bases). The germline V gene has CDR1 SGHTS and CDR2 YDEGEE. The CDR3 consists of 13 residues. V lost 0 bases and J lost 7, with 10 bases in between. The CDR3 bases are TGTGCCAGCAGCTTGGCCGCCAGGGGTGGCTACACCTTC. Translated, it gives CASSLAARGGYTF.

The chain combines TRBV6-5 with TRBJ1-6, with D maybe TRBD1 (5 bases). CDR1 and CDR2 (germline): MNHEY, SVGAGI. V lost 0 bases to trimming and J lost 9 bases, with 15 bases between them. There are 16 residues in the CDR3. Here the CDR3 DNA reads TGTGCCAGCAGTTACTCGACGGCAGGGTTAAGTTCACCCCTCCACTTT. Amino acids: CASSYSTAGLSSPLHF.

The chain joins TRBV19 to TRBJ2-5; 9 nucleotides align to TRBD1. Germline V gives CDR1 LNHDA, CDR2 SQIVND (reference sequence). Trimming cost V 3 bases and J 7 bases; bases outside gene matches: 6. This CDR3 contains 14 residues. CDR3 DNA: TGTGCCAGTAGTATGACCGGGACAGGGAGGACCCAGTACTTC. Residues: CASSMTGTGRTQYF.

V usage is TRBV19 and J usage is TRBJ2-7; 10 positions match TRBD2. The length of the CDR3 is 16 residues. CDR1 is LNHDA and CDR2 is SQIVND in the germline V gene (reference sequence). V was clipped by 6 bases and J by 2 bases; unmatched bases: 10. CDR3 nucleotide sequence: TGTGCCAGTAGCTTACTAGCGGGATTCTCAGCCTACGAGCAGTACTTC. Residues: CASSLLAGFSAYEQYF.

The sample holds one count of this clone. The V call is TRBV6-6, the J call TRBJ2-2; 7 nucleotides agree with TRBD1. Germline CDR1 reads MNHNY; CDR2 reads SVGAGI (reference sequence). The CDR3 is made up of 16 amino acids. V gave up 1 base and J gave up 2 bases; unmatched junction bases: 4. The chain's CDR3 is CASSYWTGFNTGELFF. CDR3 DNA: TGTGCCAGCAGTTACTGGACAGGATTTAACACCGGGGAGCTGTTTTTT.

The chain links TRBV10-3 to TRBJ2-7; the D gene is possibly TRBD2 (6 bases). The CDR3 runs to 12 residues. Per germline, CDR1 ENHRY and CDR2 SYGVKD. Trimming removed 11 bases at V and 3 bases at J, with 14 bases between. CDR3 residues: CAVQEGGYEQYF. The CDR3 nucleotides read TGTGCCGTGCAGGAGGGAGGCTACGAGCAGTACTTC.

This chain connects TRBV29-1 to TRBJ1-2; TRBD1 aligns across 10 bases. CDR1 is SQVTM and CDR2 is ANQGSEA in the germline V gene. Trimming took 6 bases from V and 6 from J; bases not matched to a gene: 7. The CDR3 sequence is 13 residues long. The CDR3 bases are TGCAGCGTCCCAGGGACAGGGGTAGATGGCTACACCTTC. Translation: CSVPGTGVDGYTF.

The chain is built from TRBV2 and TRBJ2-7; a possible D gene is TRBD1 (5 bases). In germline, CDR1 is SNHLY, CDR2 FYNNEI. CDR3 length: 14 residues. Trimming shortened V by 6 bases and J by 0 bases, and 12 bases separated the two germline ends. Written as DNA, the CDR3 is TGTGCCAGCAGGGACACCACGATCTCCTACGAGCAGTACTTC. Translating gives CASRDTTISYEQYF.

The chain employs TRBV7-9 and TRBJ1-5; TRBD1 aligns across 9 bases. The V gene's germline CDR1 is SEHNR and CDR2 FQNEAQ (reference sequence). This CDR3 has 14 amino acids. V was clipped by 5 bases and J by 5 bases; unmatched bases: 4. Here the CDR3 reads CASSKRQGDQPQHF. The CDR3, as DNA: TGTGCCAGCAGCAAGCGACAGGGGGATCAGCCCCAGCATTTT.

V and J are TRBV14 and TRBJ2-5, with a tentative D call TRBD2 (6 bases). The CDR3 runs 14 residues. Germline CDR1 SGHDN, CDR2 FVKESK. The germline V and J ends were trimmed by 3 bases and 4 bases, with 12 bases remaining between them. The CDR3 is CASSHYVGGETQYF. The CDR3 DNA is TGTGCCAGCAGCCACTACGTGGGGGGAGAGACCCAGTACTTC.

The V gene is TRBV20-1, the J gene TRBJ2-1; D gene uncertain. The CDR3 length is 11 residues. Trimming pared 3 bases from V and 8 bases from J, leaving 8 bases between. Germline CDR1 reads DFQATT; CDR2 reads SNEGSKA (reference sequence). The CDR3 nucleotides read TGCAGTGCTAGCTCAGTCGATGAGCAGTTCTTC. This gives the protein CSASSVDEQFF.

V gene TRBV30 combines with J gene TRBJ1-1, with D possibly TRBD1 on 6 matching bases. This CDR3 spans 14 amino acids. CDR1 and CDR2 from the germline V gene are GTSNPN and SVGIG (reference sequence). V lost 1 base and J lost 1, with 10 bases in between. In nucleotides, the CDR3 is TGTGCCTGGAGTGCTCAACAGGGGAACACTGAAGCTTTCTTT. Amino acid sequence: CAWSAQQGNTEAFF.

This chain connects TRBV7-2 to TRBJ1-1; D not resolved. CDR3 size: 13 residues. Germline V gene data show CDR1 as SGHTA and CDR2 as FQGNSA. V lost 5 bases and J 6 bases, leaving 13 bases between the germline ends. This CDR3 is CASSPQQDSEAFF. CDR3 DNA sequence: TGTGCCAGCAGCCCCCAGCAAGACTCTGAAGCTTTCTTT.

To note about this clone: An end of the junction differs from the germline gene, which may be a read error. The identical CDR3 is also encoded by other nucleotide sequences in the sample. The chain links TRBV18 to TRBJ1-5; D perhaps matches TRBD1 (5 bases). The germline V gene encodes CDR1 KGHSH and CDR2 LQKENI. The CDR3 has 16 residues. CDR3 amino acids: CASSPNIAGGNQPQHF. CDR3 coding DNA: TGCGCCAGCTCACCAAATATAGCGGGGGGAAATCAGCCCCAGCATTTT.

CDR3 region: CASSTESSSYNEQFF. CDR3 nucleotide sequence: TGTGCCAGCTCAACTGAGTCGAGCTCCTACAATGAGCAGTTCTTC. This chain connects TRBV18 to TRBJ2-1; D uncertain. The CDR3 is 15 amino acids. Germline V CDR1 and CDR2: KGHSH, LQKENI. V lost 5 bases, J lost 0 bases, and 11 bases lay in between.